The rows below give T cell receptor beta chains drawn from one sample of a study of identical twins. In TCRdb, the 5' RACE reads were re-called with MiXCR into one record per CDR3 protein. This table has under 900,000 distinct CDR3 sequences, roughly 12% appearing once. Another study also made use of these data, one on yellow fever vaccine responses in identical twins.

The sequencing sample was made of PBMCs. Receptors were obtained from a woman aged 18-35 years in good health. CDR3s include the opening cysteine and the closing phenylalanine or tryptophan. The D gene is left open where the match is weak. Clone size is shown for a subset of rows, as once, few, many or a class of expanded clone.

d_call: TRBD2
j_call: TRBJ2-1
v_call: TRBV14
clone_size: few
cdr3_nt: TGTGCCAGCAGCCAAGTAGCGGGGGTTCACAATGAGCAGTTCTTC
cdr3_aa: CASSQVAGVHNEQFF

d_call: -
j_call: TRBJ2-2
v_call: TRBV5-1
clone_size: many
cdr3_nt: TGCGTCTCAAGCTCCCGGGTTGGGCTTACCGGGGAGCTGTTTTTT
cdr3_aa: CVSSSRVGLTGELFF

d_call: -
j_call: TRBJ1-1
v_call: TRBV24-1
clone_size: -
cdr3_nt: TGTGCCACCAGTGACGCCGACAAAGCTGAAGCTTTCTTT
cdr3_aa: CATSDADKAEAFF

d_call: TRBD1
j_call: TRBJ2-2
v_call: TRBV29-1
clone_size: few
cdr3_nt: TGCAGCGCCCGGGACAGCCGAACCACCGGGGAGCTGTTTTTT
cdr3_aa: CSARDSRTTGELFF

d_call: -
j_call: TRBJ2-1
v_call: TRBV27
clone_size: many
cdr3_nt: TGTGCCAGCAGTCCCCCAAGCGGAAATGAGCAGTTCTTC
cdr3_aa: CASSPPSGNEQFF

d_call: TRBD2
j_call: TRBJ2-5
v_call: TRBV11-1
clone_size: -
cdr3_nt: TGTGCCAGCAGCCAGGTGGCTAGCGGGGGGCCCCTTCAAGAGACCCAGTACTTC
cdr3_aa: CASSQVASGGPLQETQYF

d_call: -
j_call: TRBJ2-7
v_call: TRBV5-1
clone_size: few
cdr3_nt: TGCGCCAGCAGCTGGGTTGGCTACGAGCAGTACTTC
cdr3_aa: CASSWVGYEQYF

d_call: TRBD1
j_call: TRBJ2-2
v_call: TRBV12-3/TRBV12-4
clone_size: -
cdr3_nt: TGTGCCAGTACAGGACAGGGGTCAAACACCGGGGAGCTGTTTTTT
cdr3_aa: CASTGQGSNTGELFF

d_call: TRBD1
j_call: TRBJ2-2
v_call: TRBV3-1
clone_size: -
cdr3_nt: TGTGCCAGCAGCCAGGGGACAGCCCAAGCGAACACCGGGGAGCTGTTTTTT
cdr3_aa: CASSQGTAQANTGELFF

d_call: -
j_call: TRBJ2-5
v_call: TRBV5-1
clone_size: many
cdr3_nt: TGTGCCAGCAGCCTTGAAGGTGGTGAGACCCAGTACTTC
cdr3_aa: CASSLEGGETQYF

d_call: -
j_call: TRBJ2-2
v_call: TRBV20-1
clone_size: few
cdr3_nt: TGCAGTGCTAGAAAAGTAGTTGGCACCGGGGAGCTGTTTTTT
cdr3_aa: CSARKVVGTGELFF

d_call: -
j_call: TRBJ2-1
v_call: TRBV20-1
clone_size: -
cdr3_nt: TGCAGTGCAACCAGGGGGGGGGTTGTCGGGTTCTTC
cdr3_aa: CSATRGGVVGFF

d_call: -
j_call: TRBJ2-1
v_call: TRBV29-1
clone_size: few
cdr3_nt: TGCAGCGTTGGGACCTACTCCGTCTATAATGGTGAGCAGTTCTTC
cdr3_aa: CSVGTYSVYNGEQFF

d_call: -
j_call: TRBJ2-4
v_call: TRBV13
clone_size: -
cdr3_nt: TGTGCCAGCAGCTCCTACATGATATCTATTCCAGCCAAAAACATTCAGTACTTC
cdr3_aa: CASSSYMISIPAKNIQYF

d_call: TRBD2
j_call: TRBJ2-1
v_call: TRBV14
clone_size: many
cdr3_nt: TGTGCCAGCAGCGAACTCAGCGGGAGACTTGACAATGAGCAGTTCTTC
cdr3_aa: CASSELSGRLDNEQFF

d_call: -
j_call: TRBJ2-2
v_call: TRBV18
clone_size: few
cdr3_nt: TGTGCCAGCTCACCAAACAGGGACATCACCGGGGAGCTGTTTTTT
cdr3_aa: CASSPNRDITGELFF

d_call: TRBD1
j_call: TRBJ2-1
v_call: TRBV5-1
clone_size: many
cdr3_nt: TGCGCCAGCAGCCGGACGACAGGGTATGTGGTGAATGAGCAGTTCTTC
cdr3_aa: CASSRTTGYVVNEQFF

d_call: -
j_call: TRBJ2-5
v_call: TRBV24-1
clone_size: few
cdr3_nt: TGTGCCACCAGTGATCCGGGACCCATAAAAGAGACCCAGTACTTC
cdr3_aa: CATSDPGPIKETQYF

d_call: -
j_call: TRBJ1-1
v_call: TRBV19
clone_size: -
cdr3_nt: TGTGCCAGTAGTCGGGTGCGGAACACTGAAGCTTTCTTT
cdr3_aa: CASSRVRNTEAFF

d_call: TRBD1
j_call: TRBJ2-5
v_call: TRBV2
clone_size: -
cdr3_nt: TGTGCCAGCATCCGGGACAGACAAGAGACCCAGTACTTC
cdr3_aa: CASIRDRQETQYF

d_call: -
j_call: TRBJ2-5
v_call: TRBV3-1
clone_size: few
cdr3_nt: TGTGCCAGCAGCCGGCTACACCAAGAGACCCAGTACTTC
cdr3_aa: CASSRLHQETQYF

d_call: -
j_call: TRBJ2-6
v_call: TRBV5-1
clone_size: many
cdr3_nt: TGCGCCAGCAGACAGGCAGCATCTGGGGCCAACGTCCTGACTTTC
cdr3_aa: CASRQAASGANVLTF

d_call: TRBD2
j_call: TRBJ2-1
v_call: TRBV12-3/TRBV12-4
clone_size: -
cdr3_nt: TGTGCCAGCACACCGGGACTAGGGGGAGTGAATGAGCAGTTCTTC
cdr3_aa: CASTPGLGGVNEQFF

d_call: -
j_call: TRBJ2-1
v_call: TRBV20-1
clone_size: few
cdr3_nt: TGCAGTGCTAGACTAGTCTCGAGCTCCTACAATGAGCAGTTCTTC
cdr3_aa: CSARLVSSSYNEQFF

d_call: -
j_call: TRBJ2-3
v_call: TRBV11-3
clone_size: few
cdr3_nt: TGTGCCAGCAGCTTCCGGGGCAAGACAGATACGCAGTATTTT
cdr3_aa: CASSFRGKTDTQYF

d_call: -
j_call: TRBJ2-6
v_call: TRBV20-1
clone_size: -
cdr3_nt: TGCAGTGCTAGGAGGGGGGGGTCCGGGGCCAACGTCCTGACTTTC
cdr3_aa: CSARRGGSGANVLTF

d_call: -
j_call: TRBJ1-2
v_call: TRBV7-9
clone_size: -
cdr3_nt: TGTGCCAGCAGCCCCGTTCAGGGGATGGGTGGCTACACCTTC
cdr3_aa: CASSPVQGMGGYTF

d_call: TRBD2
j_call: TRBJ2-1
v_call: TRBV7-8
clone_size: few
cdr3_nt: TGTGCCAGCAGCTTCCCGCCCAAGGGTAGCGGGAGTCCTGAGCAGTTCTTC
cdr3_aa: CASSFPPKGSGSPEQFF

d_call: TRBD2
j_call: TRBJ2-3
v_call: TRBV2
clone_size: -
cdr3_nt: TGTGCCAGCGTTCGGAGCGGGGGGCCCACAGATACGCAGTATTTT
cdr3_aa: CASVRSGGPTDTQYF

d_call: -
j_call: TRBJ2-5
v_call: TRBV12-3/TRBV12-4
clone_size: few
cdr3_nt: TGTGCCAGCAGATTACAGTTTCAAGAGACCCAGTACTTC
cdr3_aa: CASRLQFQETQYF

d_call: -
j_call: TRBJ1-1
v_call: TRBV7-9
clone_size: many
cdr3_nt: TGTGCCAGCAGATACGCAAAGGGACCCCGTTCTACTGAAGCTTTCTTT
cdr3_aa: CASRYAKGPRSTEAFF

d_call: -
j_call: TRBJ2-1
v_call: TRBV29-1
clone_size: many
cdr3_nt: TGCAGCGTCGCGGAGGGGGGGCGCGGTGAGCAGTTCTTC
cdr3_aa: CSVAEGGRGEQFF

d_call: TRBD2
j_call: TRBJ2-5
v_call: TRBV4-1
clone_size: -
cdr3_nt: TGCGCCAGCAGCCAAGAGGGTATATCCGGGACTAGGAAAGAGACCCGGTACTTC
cdr3_aa: CASSQEGISGTRKETRYF

d_call: -
j_call: TRBJ1-2
v_call: TRBV12-3/TRBV12-4
clone_size: many
cdr3_nt: TGTGCCAGCAGTTTGGCAAGGTTTTATGGCTACACCTTC
cdr3_aa: CASSLARFYGYTF

d_call: TRBD1
j_call: TRBJ1-6
v_call: TRBV15
clone_size: few
cdr3_nt: TGTGCCACCAGCAGAAGGACAGGAAATAATTCACCCCTCCACTTT
cdr3_aa: CATSRRTGNNSPLHF

d_call: -
j_call: TRBJ2-3
v_call: TRBV5-1
clone_size: -
cdr3_nt: TGCGCCAGCAGCTGGACTTCCAGGGCGAGCAGCACAGATACGCAGTATTTT
cdr3_aa: CASSWTSRASSTDTQYF

d_call: -
j_call: TRBJ2-7
v_call: TRBV2
clone_size: -
cdr3_nt: TGTGCCAGCAGTGAAGGTGGTAGGGCCTCCTACGAGCAGTACTTC
cdr3_aa: CASSEGGRASYEQYF

d_call: -
j_call: TRBJ1-1
v_call: TRBV20-1
clone_size: many
cdr3_nt: TGCAGTGCTAGCAGCTACACTGAAGCTTTCTTT
cdr3_aa: CSASSYTEAFF

d_call: TRBD2
j_call: TRBJ2-1
v_call: TRBV20-1
clone_size: many
cdr3_nt: TGCAGTGCTAGAGGGACTAGCGGTTACAATGAGCAGTTCTTC
cdr3_aa: CSARGTSGYNEQFF

d_call: -
j_call: TRBJ1-6
v_call: TRBV7-2
clone_size: few
cdr3_nt: TGTGCCAGCAGCTCGGGGAGGCCACCCCTCCACTTT
cdr3_aa: CASSSGRPPLHF